A selection of T cell receptor beta chains follows, all from one sample in a study of shared clonotypes between healthy human individuals. Sequencing was performed with immunoSEQ multiplex PCR; in TCRdb, only in-frame clones are kept and a portion is missing. The sample records about 2,200,000 clones, about 93% being singletons. The specimen was naive CD8+ T cells from PBMCs. These receptors were obtained from a man younger than 35 in good health. Some clones in this sample may be carry-over from other donors' samples. CDR3s include the opening cysteine and the closing phenylalanine or tryptophan. Each record gives: V gene, clone size, J gene, CDR3 protein. Clone size is given for some rows only: seen once, a few or many times, or a class if the clone is expanded.

TRBV5-8	-	TRBJ1-2	CASSLGDREDPNYGYTF
TRBV10-1	-	TRBJ2-1	CASSKAQGSSYNEQFF
TRBV4-1	-	TRBJ2-7	CASSQGAGAVYEQYF
TRBV2	-	TRBJ1-5	CASSDRVRQPQHF
TRBV28	-	TRBJ1-5	CASSFSRGNQPQHF
TRBV29-1	once	TRBJ2-1	CSVLGTSGRVSYNEQFF
TRBV19	-	TRBJ2-7	CASKGRTPYEQYF
TRBV5-1	-	TRBJ2-7	CASSATGSYEQYF
TRBV28	-	TRBJ2-5	CASSPPPPGGAGETQYF
TRBV7-9	-	TRBJ2-7	CASSLARDLSYEQYF
TRBV28	once	TRBJ2-7	CASSFTVGGYEQYF
TRBV28	-	TRBJ2-2	CASSSGLAGVTGELFF
TRBV9	-	TRBJ1-2	CASSVAAYNYGYTF
TRBV7-9	-	TRBJ2-3	CASRLRDRVTDTQYF
TRBV15	-	TRBJ1-1	CATSRVLGIEAFF
TRBV7-8	-	TRBJ2-7	CASRGTATYEQYF
TRBV5-6	-	TRBJ2-7	CASSLGPGTGALEQYF
TRBV2	-	TRBJ2-4	CASSEGRGHMDIQYF
TRBV11-2	-	TRBJ2-1	CASSPRTGRKNEQFF
TRBV7-9	-	TRBJ2-1	CASSLAYEQFF
TRBV4-1	-	TRBJ2-5	CASSQVVAGETQYF
TRBV30	-	TRBJ2-7	CACHGAPGYEQYF
TRBV2	-	TRBJ2-5	CASRPGTSGSISQETQYF
TRBV9	-	TRBJ2-3	CASSVGGLRTDTQYF
TRBV4-1	few	TRBJ1-1	CASSHRAMNTEAFF
TRBV7-9	once	TRBJ2-1	CASTPGGNEQFF
TRBV11-2	-	TRBJ2-7	CASSSQGRALTYEQYF
TRBV27	-	TRBJ2-7	CASSQTGSLHEQYF
TRBV7-9	-	TRBJ2-2	CASSGSGQGRSGELFF
TRBV9	-	TRBJ1-5	CASSQGTGGQPQHF
TRBV13	-	TRBJ2-1	CASSLGGRAGNEQFF
TRBV6-6	once	TRBJ1-2	CASSSNPDGFNYGYTF
TRBV28	-	TRBJ1-6	CASNMDTWGSPLHF
TRBV10-3	-	TRBJ2-7	CAISESFGQGDYEQYF
TRBV7-9	once	TRBJ2-2	CASSHVLGTGELFF
TRBV27	-	TRBJ2-7	CATSRDRRGGYEQYF
TRBV6-4	-	TRBJ2-1	CASSDMASGYNEQFF
TRBV7-6	once	TRBJ2-7	CASSYGGLAGTYEQYF
TRBV6-5	-	TRBJ2-1	CASSPGQVAQFF
TRBV11-3	-	TRBJ2-7	CASSRDRSGEQYF
TRBV13	-	TRBJ2-1	CASSLMQGAYNEQFF
TRBV6-5	-	TRBJ1-1	CASSPMEGRGLEAFF
TRBV5-1	-	TRBJ1-1	CASSFWGGVNTEAFF
TRBV7-9	-	TRBJ2-1	CASSDPLVYNEQFF
TRBV30	-	TRBJ1-4	CAWRGIRDRNEKLFF
TRBV28	few	TRBJ1-1	CASSSDRMNTEAFF
TRBV4-1	-	TRBJ2-5	CASSQVSGGAWETQYF
TRBV5-1	once	TRBJ2-5	CASSFGQGSGETQYF
TRBV5-1	-	TRBJ2-7	CASSLDRNYEQYF
TRBV28	-	TRBJ2-5	CASTQIRGYRETQYF
TRBV7-9	-	TRBJ2-1	CASTRQDYYNEQFF
TRBV19	once	TRBJ1-1	CASSIGVAGGMNTEAFF